Detailed here is one T cell receptor (beta chain). Sequencing was performed with immunoSEQ multiplex PCR; in TCRdb, only in-frame clones are kept and a portion is missing. The data show some 170,000 clones, with roughly 88% seen just once and 13% to 15% held by the top ten. The CDR3 sequence is 15 residues long. V dropped 1 base and J dropped 3 bases, with 10 bases sitting between them. Germline V gene lookup returns CDR1 SEHNR and CDR2 FQNEAQ (reference sequence). The data belong to a study of blood T cell repertoires in COVID-19. The source of this sequence is a man in his forties or fifties who had recovered from COVID-19. This rearrangement joins TRBV7-9 to TRBJ2-1, with D perhaps matching TRBD1 (5 bases). Sequenced: PBMCs or T cells enriched from blood (not recorded which). This CDR3 reads CASSLDRTYYNEQFF. In DNA, the CDR3 is TGTGCCAGCAGCTTAGATAGGACATACTACAATGAGCAGTTCTTC.